What follows are 7 T cell receptor beta chains derived from one specimen sequenced in a study of blood T cell repertoires in COVID-19 (TCRdb year 2020). The method was the immunoSEQ multiplex PCR assay. Entries here come from immuneACCESS through TCRdb and include only in-frame sequences with V and J called. Some clones fail to appear in such tables; in the studies checked, an unresolved V gene covers under half of the shortfall, and the cause of the remainder is unknown. The sample table records roughly 380,000 clones; roughly 80% of these occur just once. The ten largest clonotypes hold 1.1% of the sample. Sequencing was performed on peripheral blood. Receptors were obtained from a human donor with acute or convalescent COVID-19. The donor label of this sample is uncertain.

The genes are TRBV7-6 and TRBJ2-6, with D unresolved. The V and J ends lost 3 bases and 0 bases respectively, with 6 bases between them. CDR1 and CDR2 from the germline V gene are SGHVS and FNYEAQ. The CDR3 totals 15 residues. The CDR3 spells CASSLRSSGANVLTF. The CDR3 DNA reads as TGTGCCAGCAGCTTGAGGTCCTCTGGGGCCAACGTCCTGACTTTC. Drawing the rest from reference TRBV7-6 and TRBJ2-6, the complete variable domain is GAGVSQSPRYKVTKRGQDVALRCDPISGHVSLYWYRQALGQGPEFLTYFNYEAQQDKSGLPNDRFSAERPEGSISTLTIQRTEQRDSAMYRCASSLRSSGANVLTFGAGSRLTVL.

This clone turned up a few times. The chain carries TRBV30 and TRBJ1-6; TRBD1 matches at 7 bases. Germline V lookup: CDR1 GTSNPN, CDR2 SVGIG (reference sequence). J gave up 5 bases and V 3 bases, and 13 bases lay outside the gene matches. This CDR3 spans 17 amino acids. Here the CDR3 reads CAWRASGQRFDNSPLHF. CDR3 bases: TGTGCCTGGAGGGCCTCGGGACAGAGGTTTGATAATTCACCCCTCCACTTT. Full variable domain (outside the CDR3, taken from reference TRBV30 and TRBJ1-6): SQTIHQWPATLVQPVGSPLSLECTVEGTSNPNLYWYRQAAGRGLQLLFYSVGIGQISSEVPQNLSASRPQDRQFILSSKKLLLSDSGFYLCAWRASGQRFDNSPLHFGNGTRLTVT.

V gene TRBV5-1 combines with J gene TRBJ2-7; TRBD1 matches at 10 bases. This CDR3 contains 16 residues. Germline CDR1 is SGHRS and CDR2 is YFSETQ. The junction had 9 bases not matched to a gene; V was cut back by 0 bases and J by 6 bases. The CDR3 nucleotides are TGCGCCAGCAGCTTGGTGAGGGACAGGGGCAGGAGCGAGCAGTACTTC. Its translation: CASSLVRDRGRSEQYF.

CDR3 sequence: CASSLVETQPQHF. The CDR3, as DNA: TGTGCCAGCAGCTTGGTGGAGACCCAGCCCCAGCATTTT. This chain connects TRBV7-9 to TRBJ1-5; D is unclear. The V end was cut by 3 bases, the J end by 7 bases, with 10 bases between. There are 13 residues in the CDR3. Germline CDR1 reads SEHNR; CDR2 reads FQNEAQ (reference sequence). Variable domain in full (rest from reference TRBV7-9 and TRBJ1-5): DTGVSQNPRHKITKRGQNVTFRCDPISEHNRLYWYRQTLGQGPEFLTYFQNEAQLEKSRLLSDRFSAERPKGSFSTLEIQRTEQGDSAMYLCASSLVETQPQHFGDGTRLSIL.

V gene TRBV5-6 combines with J gene TRBJ1-5; TRBD1 matches 7 bases. This CDR3 contains 17 residues. The ends lost 2 bases at V and 2 bases at J; junction bases unmatched: 10. CDR1 is SGHDT, CDR2 YYEEEE, per germline. CDR3 loop: CASSFRGGGSRNQPQHF. CDR3 nucleotide sequence: TGTGCCAGCAGCTTTAGAGGGGGCGGTTCTCGCAATCAGCCCCAGCATTTT.

The chain joins TRBV28 to TRBJ2-1, with D maybe TRBD2 (5 bases). This CDR3 is built from 14 residues. V gave up 7 bases and J gave up 2 bases, with 12 bases separating them. Germline V gene lookup returns CDR1 MDHEN and CDR2 SYDVKM. CDR3 region: CASTPGMPYNEQFF. Here the CDR3 DNA reads TGTGCCAGCACTCCCGGGATGCCCTACAATGAGCAGTTCTTC. The full variable domain, completed using reference TRBV28 and TRBJ2-1, is DVKVTQSSRYLVKRTGEKVFLECVQDMDHENMFWYRQDPGLGLRLIYFSYDVKMKEKGDIPEGYSVSREKKERFSLILESASTNQTSMYLCASTPGMPYNEQFFGPGTRLTVL.

The chain combines TRBV6-5 with TRBJ1-5, with 7 bases fitting TRBD1. The V gene's germline CDR1 is MNHEY and CDR2 SVGAGI. Trimming at V came to 7 bases and at J to 7 bases, leaving 13 bases not matched to a gene. CDR3 size: 15 residues. The CDR3: CASKIGTAPPQPQHF. As DNA, the CDR3 is TGTGCCAGCAAGATCGGGACAGCACCTCCCCAGCCCCAGCATTTT.